One sample yielded the 6 T cell receptor beta chains listed below, sequenced in a study of T cells in Graves' hyperthyroidism and ophthalmopathy. RNA transcripts provided the source from which TCR beta CDR3 regions were amplified. First-round RT-PCR of the TCR CDR3 relied on the HTBI primer set. TCRdb passed the multiplex PCR reads through MiXCR, listing each CDR3 protein once. The repertoire consists of under 400,000 distinct CDR3 sequences, with 15% to 19% occurring once and the leading ten covering about 30%. Source material: blood. The source of these receptors is a woman aged 18-29 years with Graves' hyperthyroidism that later progressed to Graves' ophthalmopathy.

This clonotype was picked up a small number of times. The rearrangement uses TRBV7-2 and TRBJ1-3; D might be TRBD1 (6 bases). V lost 4 bases, J lost 3 bases, and 13 bases lay in between. Germline V lookup: CDR1 SGHTA, CDR2 FQGNSA. The CDR3 has 15 residues. CDR3: CASSWIQGGGNTIYF. As DNA, the CDR3 is TGTGCCAGCAGCTGGATACAGGGAGGTGGAAACACCATATATTTT.

A few counts support this clonotype. The genes are TRBV2 and TRBJ1-3, with a tentative D call TRBD1 (5 bases). Germline CDR1 is SNHLY and CDR2 is FYNNEI. Trimming stripped 11 bases from V and 0 bases from J, with 32 bases between. The CDR3 has 20 residues. The CDR3 loop reads CAGIRELYLSGLSSGNTIYF. In DNA form, the CDR3 reads TGTGCCGGCATCAGGGAGTTGTACCTATCAGGGTTAAGCTCTGGAAACACCATATATTTT.

This clonotype was detected many times. V and J are TRBV27 and TRBJ2-7, with D unresolved. CDR1 and CDR2 (germline): MNHEY, SMNVEV (reference sequence). The CDR3 has 13 amino acids. The V end was cut by 6 bases, the J end by 2 bases, with 11 bases between. The CDR3, as DNA: TGTGCCAGCAGGGAAATAGATACCTACGAGCAGTACTTC. Protein: CASREIDTYEQYF.

This clonotype showed up many times. This chain uses TRBV11-2 with TRBJ2-1; 8 nucleotides line up with TRBD1. Looked up from germline, CDR1 is SGHAT and CDR2 is FQNNGV. With 1 base clipped from V and 8 bases from J, the junction kept 1 base outside the gene matches. The CDR3 is 13 residues long. The CDR3, as DNA: TGTGCCAGCAGCTTAGGACAGGGGTATGAGCAGTTCTTC. This gives the protein CASSLGQGYEQFF.

This clonotype occurred a few times. The V and J genes are TRBV27 and TRBJ2-2; TRBD1 matches at 9 bases. This CDR3 region has 15 residues. J lost 4 bases, V lost 7 bases, and 7 bases had no gene match. Germline lookup yields CDR1 MNHEY and CDR2 SMNVEV (reference sequence). Here the CDR3 reads CASIGTGSSTGELFF. The CDR3, as DNA: TGTGCCAGCATCGGGACAGGGTCGTCCACCGGGGAGCTGTTTTTT.

This clonotype appeared many times. This chain connects TRBV5-1 to TRBJ2-7; D gene unclear. The CDR3 has 17 amino acids. V lost 4 bases and J 4 bases, leaving 24 bases between the germline ends. Germline CDR1 and CDR2: SGHRS and YFSETQ. Here the CDR3 DNA reads TGCGCCAGCAGCGGAGCTTGGCGATCTCACGGTCGTTACGAGCAGTACTTC. It is translated as CASSGAWRSHGRYEQYF.